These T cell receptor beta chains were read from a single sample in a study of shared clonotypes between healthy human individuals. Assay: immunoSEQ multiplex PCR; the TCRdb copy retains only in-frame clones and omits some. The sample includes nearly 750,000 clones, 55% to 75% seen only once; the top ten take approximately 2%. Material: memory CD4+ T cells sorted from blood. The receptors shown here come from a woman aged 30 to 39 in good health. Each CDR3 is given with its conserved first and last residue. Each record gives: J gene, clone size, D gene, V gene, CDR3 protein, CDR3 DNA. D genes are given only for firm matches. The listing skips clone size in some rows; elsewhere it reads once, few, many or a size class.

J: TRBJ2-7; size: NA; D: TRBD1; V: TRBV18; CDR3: CASSPDQTGGRGQYF; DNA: TGTGCCAGCTCACCAGATCAGACAGGGGGCCGCGGGCAGTACTTC
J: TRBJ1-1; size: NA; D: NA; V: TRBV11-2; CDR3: CASSFRLNTEAFF; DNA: TGTGCCAGCAGCTTTCGACTAAACACTGAAGCTTTCTTT
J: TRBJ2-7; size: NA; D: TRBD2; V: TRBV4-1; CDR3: CASSQSLAGASEQYF; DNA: TGCGCCAGCAGCCAATCACTAGCGGGAGCTTCCGAGCAGTACTTC
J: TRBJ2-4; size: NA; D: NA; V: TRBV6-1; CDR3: CAIRIGAKNIQYF; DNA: TGTGCCATCAGAATAGGGGCCAAAAACATTCAGTACTTC
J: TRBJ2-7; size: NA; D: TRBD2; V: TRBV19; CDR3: CASSVLAGSYEQYF; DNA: TGTGCCAGTAGTGTCCTAGCGGGCTCCTACGAGCAGTACTTC
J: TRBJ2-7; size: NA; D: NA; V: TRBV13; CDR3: CASSLRFFRDRPYEQYF; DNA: TGTGCCAGCAGCTTACGGTTTTTCAGGGACCGACCATACGAGCAGTACTTC
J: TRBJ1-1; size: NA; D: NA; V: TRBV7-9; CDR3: CASSSTWGLVKNTEAFF; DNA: TGTGCCAGCAGCTCGACGTGGGGGCTGGTGAAAAACACTGAAGCTTTCTTT
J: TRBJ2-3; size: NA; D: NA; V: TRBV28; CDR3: CASSTSASGTWDTQYF; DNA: NA
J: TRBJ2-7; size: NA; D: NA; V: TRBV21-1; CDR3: CASSRPWGLAAPYEQYF; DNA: TGTGCCAGCAGCCGCCCTTGGGGACTAGCGGCTCCCTACGAGCAGTACTTC
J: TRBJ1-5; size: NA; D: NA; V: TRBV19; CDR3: CATLRGARISNQPQHF; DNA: TGTGCCACCCTACGGGGGGCTAGGATTAGCAATCAGCCCCAGCATTTT
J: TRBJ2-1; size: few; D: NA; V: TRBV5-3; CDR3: CARSLRRRDEQFF; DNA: TGTGCCAGAAGCTTGCGCCGGCGCGATGAGCAGTTCTTC
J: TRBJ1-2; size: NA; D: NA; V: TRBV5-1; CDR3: CASSLWAARGGYGYTF; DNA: TGCGCCAGCAGCTTGTGGGCAGCCCGCGGAGGGTATGGCTACACCTTC
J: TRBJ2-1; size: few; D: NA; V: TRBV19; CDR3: CASHPNQGVGYNEQFF; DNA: TGTGCCAGTCACCCTAATCAGGGTGTCGGCTACAATGAGCAGTTCTTC
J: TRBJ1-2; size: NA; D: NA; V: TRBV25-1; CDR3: CASSEGQDYGYTF; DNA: TGTGCCAGCAGTGAGGGTCAGGACTATGGCTACACCTTC
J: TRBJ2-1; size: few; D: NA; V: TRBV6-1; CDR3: CASSDLGKLANDNEQFF; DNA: TGTGCCAGCAGTGACCTCGGGAAGCTAGCAAACGACAATGAGCAGTTCTTC
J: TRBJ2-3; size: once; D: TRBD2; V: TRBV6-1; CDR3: CAGAPGTSSTDTQYF; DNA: TGTGCCGGGGCCCCCGGGACTAGCAGCACAGATACGCAGTATTTT
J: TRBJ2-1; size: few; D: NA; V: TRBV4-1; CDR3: CASSHVAGYNEQFF; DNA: TGCGCCAGCAGCCATGTGGCGGGATACAATGAGCAGTTCTTC
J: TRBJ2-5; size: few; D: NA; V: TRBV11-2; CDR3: CASSFVRPETQYF; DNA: TGTGCCAGCAGCTTCGTGAGGCCAGAGACCCAGTACTTC
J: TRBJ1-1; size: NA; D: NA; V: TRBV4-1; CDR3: CASSLGRGGLNTEAFF; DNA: TGCGCCAGCAGCCTTGGACGCGGGGGCTTGAACACTGAAGCTTTCTTT
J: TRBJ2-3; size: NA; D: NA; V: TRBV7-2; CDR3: CASSLGRSTDTQYF; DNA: TGTGCCAGCAGCTTAGGCCGTAGCACAGATACGCAGTATTTT
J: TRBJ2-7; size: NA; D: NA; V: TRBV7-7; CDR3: CASSLGTATSYEQYF; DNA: TGTGCCAGCAGCTTAGGGACAGCCACCTCCTACGAGCAGTACTTC
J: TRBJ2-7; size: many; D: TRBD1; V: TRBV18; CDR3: CASSPGTGDEQYF; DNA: TGTGCCAGCTCACCGGGGACAGGGGATGAGCAGTACTTC
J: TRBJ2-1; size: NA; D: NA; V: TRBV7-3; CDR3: CASSLLGGRYNEQFF; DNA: TGTGCCAGCAGCTTGTTGGGGGGCCGGTACAATGAGCAGTTCTTC
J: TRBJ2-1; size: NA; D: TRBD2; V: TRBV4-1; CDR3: CASSQDRLAEDYEQFF; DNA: TGCGCCAGCAGCCAAGATCGACTAGCGGAAGACTATGAGCAGTTCTTC
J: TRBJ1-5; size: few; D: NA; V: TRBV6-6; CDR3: CASSSAGMGNQPQHF; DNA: TGTGCCAGCAGCAGCGCAGGCATGGGCAATCAGCCCCAGCATTTT
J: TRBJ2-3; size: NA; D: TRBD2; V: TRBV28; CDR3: CASRNSGSKTDTQYF; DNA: TGTGCCAGCAGGAATAGCGGGAGTAAGACAGATACGCAGTATTTT
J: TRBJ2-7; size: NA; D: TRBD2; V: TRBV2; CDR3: CASSESSGSPEQYF; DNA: TGTGCCAGCAGTGAGTCTAGCGGGAGCCCCGAGCAGTACTTC
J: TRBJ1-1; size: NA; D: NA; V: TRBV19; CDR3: CASSIYGGEESAEAFF; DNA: TGTGCCAGTAGTATTTACGGGGGGGAAGAATCGGCTGAAGCTTTCTTT
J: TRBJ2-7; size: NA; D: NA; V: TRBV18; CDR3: CASSPPGLAYEQYF; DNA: TGTGCCAGCTCACCACCGGGGTTAGCCTACGAGCAGTACTTC
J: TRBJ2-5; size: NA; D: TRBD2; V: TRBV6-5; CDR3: CASSYSKTSGIETQYF; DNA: TGTGCCAGCAGTTACTCCAAGACTAGCGGGATCGAGACCCAGTACTTC